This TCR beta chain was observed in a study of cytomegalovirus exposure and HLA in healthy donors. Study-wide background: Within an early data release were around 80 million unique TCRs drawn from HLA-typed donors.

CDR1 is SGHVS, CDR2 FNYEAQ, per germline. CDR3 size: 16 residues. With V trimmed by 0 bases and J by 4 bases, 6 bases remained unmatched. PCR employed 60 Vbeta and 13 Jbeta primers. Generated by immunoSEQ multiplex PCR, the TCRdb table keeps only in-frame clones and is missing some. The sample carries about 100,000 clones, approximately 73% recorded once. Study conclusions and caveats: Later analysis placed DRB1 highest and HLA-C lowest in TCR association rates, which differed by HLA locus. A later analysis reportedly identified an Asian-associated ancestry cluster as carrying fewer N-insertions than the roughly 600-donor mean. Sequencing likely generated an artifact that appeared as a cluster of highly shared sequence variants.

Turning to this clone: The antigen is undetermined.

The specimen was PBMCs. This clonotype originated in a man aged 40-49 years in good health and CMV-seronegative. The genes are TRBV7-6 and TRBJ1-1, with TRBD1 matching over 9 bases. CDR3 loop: CASSLAGQGSATEAFF. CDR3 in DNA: TGTGCCAGCAGCTTAGCAGGACAGGGGTCTGCCACTGAAGCTTTCTTT.